The 17 T cell receptor beta chains presented below share a single source sample, sequenced in a study of T cell repertoires in cytomegalovirus infection. TCRdb independently ran MiXCR on the reads; one entry per CDR3 protein. Counted here are 310,000 or so distinct CDR3 sequences, around a sixth occurring once; the ten biggest clones make up 9.5% to 15%. The sample comprised PBMCs. The receptors here all came from a human donor in good health (CMV status not recorded). Some clones in this sample may be carry-over from other donors' samples.

The gene calls are TRBV20-1 and TRBJ2-5; D is perhaps TRBD1 (6 bases). The CDR3 runs 14 residues. Germline V gives CDR1 DFQATT, CDR2 SNEGSKA (reference sequence). V was trimmed by 6 bases and J by 2 bases, leaving 16 bases between them. CDR3 DNA: TGCAGTGCCAACAGGGTTGGATTTCAAGAGACCCAGTACTTC. Translated: CSANRVGFQETQYF.

The rearrangement uses TRBV7-2 and TRBJ2-3; D might be TRBD1 or TRBD2, each matching 5 bases. The CDR3 covers 14 residues. Germline V lookup: CDR1 SGHTA, CDR2 FQGNSA. Between the trimmed V and J ends, which lost 2 bases and 6 bases, there was a span of 12 bases. CDR3 nucleotides: TGTGCCAGCAGCTTACGTGGGACCCCCGATACGCAGTATTTT. Protein sequence: CASSLRGTPDTQYF.

This clonotype was counted only a few times. The rearrangement joins TRBV10-3 to TRBJ1-1; no clear D. Germline CDR1 and CDR2: ENHRY and SYGVKD. V dropped 8 bases and J dropped 5 bases, with 12 bases sitting between them. CDR3 length: 12 residues. The DNA for the CDR3 is TGTGCCATCGGGAGTACCTCAACTGAAGCTTTCTTT. This encodes CAIGSTSTEAFF.

This clonotype was seen many times. This chain links TRBV7-2 with TRBJ1-2; 9 bases are a match to TRBD1. The length of the CDR3 is 15 residues. Unmatched junction bases numbered 4, after V lost 1 base and J lost 4 bases. The germline V gene encodes CDR1 SGHTA and CDR2 FQGNSA. The CDR3 sequence: CASSLGTGGFYGYTF. In nucleotides, the CDR3 is TGTGCCAGCAGCTTAGGAACAGGGGGCTTCTATGGCTACACCTTC.

The table lists this clonotype with many counts. The chain has TRBV7-2 and TRBJ1-1, with a possible D match to TRBD1 (6 bases). Trimming pared 5 bases from V and 5 bases from J, leaving 12 bases between. Per germline, CDR1 SGHTA and CDR2 FQGNSA. There are 13 residues in the CDR3. In DNA form, the CDR3 reads TGTGCCAGCAGCCGGGGGCGCGGGACTGAAGCTTTCTTT. Protein sequence: CASSRGRGTEAFF.

This clonotype has just a few counts. The V gene is TRBV5-4, the J gene TRBJ2-5, with TRBD2 matching over 8 bases. This CDR3 is built from 14 residues. With 0 bases clipped from V and 5 bases from J, the junction kept 3 bases outside the gene matches. In germline, CDR1 is SGHNT, CDR2 YYREEE (reference sequence). The CDR3 sequence is CASSLAASGETQYF. The CDR3 DNA sequence: TGTGCCAGCAGCTTGGCCGCTAGCGGGGAGACCCAGTACTTC.

This clonotype showed up just once. The chain is built from TRBV6-6 and TRBJ2-7; D not certain. The CDR3 is made up of 16 amino acids. The V end was cut by 4 bases, the J end by 2 bases, with 18 bases between. The germline CDR1 and CDR2 sequences are MNHNY and SVGAGI (reference sequence). The CDR3 here is CASSSTSSPHTYEQYF. The CDR3 DNA reads as TGTGCCAGCAGTTCAACATCGAGTCCGCATACCTACGAGCAGTACTTC.

This clonotype turned up a few times. The rearrangement uses TRBV20-1 and TRBJ1-2, with 8 bases aligning to TRBD1. Losses at the gene ends were 6 bases for V and 5 bases for J; bases not matched to a gene: 8. The CDR3 totals 13 residues. The germline CDR1 and CDR2 sequences are DFQATT and SNEGSKA (reference sequence). The CDR3 DNA sequence: TGCAGTGCCCAGGACAGGGTACGGTATGGCTACACCTTC. It specifies CSAQDRVRYGYTF.

There are a few counts of this clonotype. Germline is not matched at one junction end, which may reflect a read error. This chain joins TRBV5-3 and TRBJ1-3, with a possible D match to TRBD1 (6 bases). TRBV5-3 is an open reading frame, and its role is uncertain. The CDR3 sequence is 16 residues long. CDR3 amino acids: CASSLAVGGPGNTIYF. CDR3 bases: TGTGCCAGCAGCTTGGCCGTGGGGGGCCCTGGAAACACCATATATTTT.

In this sample, this clonotype turned up a few times. The chain's CDR3 is CASRYRQGVSYEQYF. As DNA, the CDR3 is TGTGCCAGCAGGTACCGCCAGGGGGTTAGTTACGAGCAGTACTTC. This rearrangement joins TRBV28 to TRBJ2-7; TRBD1 agrees at 7 bases. The CDR3 runs 15 residues. The V gene end was trimmed by 6 bases and the J gene end by 4 bases; junction bases not matched to a gene: 12. CDR1 is MDHEN, CDR2 SYDVKM, per germline.

This clonotype was seen only a few times. This rearrangement joins TRBV18 to TRBJ2-7, with 7 nucleotides matching TRBD1. The length of the CDR3 is 13 residues. CDR1 and CDR2 (germline): KGHSH, LQKENI. V was clipped by 3 bases and J by 5 bases; unmatched bases: 4. CDR3 region: CASSPRQGHEQYF. DNA of the CDR3: TGTGCCAGCTCACCCCGACAGGGCCACGAGCAGTACTTC.

At least ten counts were recorded for this clonotype. V usage is TRBV25-1 and J usage is TRBJ2-7, with TRBD1 matching 8 bases. The CDR3 sequence is 14 residues long. Germline V CDR1 and CDR2: MGHDK, SYGVNS. Germline trimming cut 3 bases from V and 2 bases from J; bases unmatched to any gene: 3. CDR3 in amino acids: CASSETGATYEQYF. In DNA form, the CDR3 reads TGTGCCAGCAGTGAGACAGGGGCTACCTACGAGCAGTACTTC.

The V and J genes are TRBV27 and TRBJ2-3, with D perhaps given as TRBD1 or TRBD2 (6 bases each). This CDR3 has 13 amino acids. V was cut by 6 bases and J by 6 bases, with 13 bases left in between. CDR1 is MNHEY, CDR2 SMNVEV, per germline (reference sequence). CDR3: CASRFGGGDTQYF. The CDR3 DNA is TGTGCCAGCAGATTTGGAGGGGGGGATACGCAGTATTTT.

The V gene is TRBV3-1, the J gene TRBJ1-2; D is unresolved. Germline V lookup: CDR1 LGHDT, CDR2 YNNKEL (reference sequence). Trimming stripped 0 bases from V and 4 bases from J, with 12 bases between. The CDR3 runs to 15 residues. CDR3 sequence (DNA): TGTGCCAGCAGCCAAGAGGGTGGAGTAGGCTATGGCTACACCTTC. Amino acid sequence: CASSQEGGVGYGYTF.

This clonotype was observed many times. For the CDR3, the DNA is TGTGCCAGCAGGTGGACTGTTGAGGATACGCAGTATTTT. Amino acids: CASRWTVEDTQYF. The V call is TRBV7-2, the J call TRBJ2-3, with a tentative D call TRBD2 (5 bases). Germline V gene sequence: CDR1 SGHTA, CDR2 FQGNSA. Trimming removed 6 bases at V and 6 bases at J, with 13 bases between. CDR3 length: 13 amino acids.

The rearrangement uses TRBV6-5 and TRBJ1-2; D might be TRBD1 (5 bases). The germline V gene has CDR1 MNHEY and CDR2 SVGAGI. Trimming cost V 0 bases and J 6 bases, with 14 bases left between them. CDR3 length: 15 amino acids. The CDR3 is CASSYSIRTGHGYTF. DNA of the CDR3: TGTGCCAGCAGTTACTCGATACGTACGGGGCATGGCTACACCTTC.

The V and J genes are TRBV19 and TRBJ1-4, with D perhaps matching TRBD1 (6 bases). The CDR3 has 15 amino acids. The germline V gene has CDR1 LNHDA and CDR2 SQIVND (reference sequence). Trimming stripped 9 bases from V and 6 bases from J, with 20 bases between. The CDR3 DNA reads TGTGCCAGCCGACACCGAAGGGGGTTAGATGAAAAACTGTTTTTT. It specifies CASRHRRGLDEKLFF. Full variable domain (missing parts from reference TRBV19 and TRBJ1-4): DGGITQSPKYLFRKEGQNVTLSCEQNLNHDAMYWYRQDPGQGLRLIYYSQIVNDFQKGDIAEGYSVSREKKESFPLTVTSAQKNPTAFYLCASRHRRGLDEKLFFGSGTQLSVL.